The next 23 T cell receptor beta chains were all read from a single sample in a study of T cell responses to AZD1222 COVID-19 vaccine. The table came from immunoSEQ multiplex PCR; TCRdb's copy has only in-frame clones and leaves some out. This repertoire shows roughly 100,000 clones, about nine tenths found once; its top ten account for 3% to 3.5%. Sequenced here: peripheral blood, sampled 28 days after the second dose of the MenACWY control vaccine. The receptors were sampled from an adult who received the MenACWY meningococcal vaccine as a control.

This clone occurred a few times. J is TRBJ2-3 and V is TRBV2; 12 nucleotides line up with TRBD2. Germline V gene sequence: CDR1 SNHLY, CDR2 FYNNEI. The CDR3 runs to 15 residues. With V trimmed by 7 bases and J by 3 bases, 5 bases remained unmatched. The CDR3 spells CASTGLAGLTDTQYF. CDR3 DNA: TGTGCCAGCACCGGACTAGCGGGGCTTACAGATACGCAGTATTTT.

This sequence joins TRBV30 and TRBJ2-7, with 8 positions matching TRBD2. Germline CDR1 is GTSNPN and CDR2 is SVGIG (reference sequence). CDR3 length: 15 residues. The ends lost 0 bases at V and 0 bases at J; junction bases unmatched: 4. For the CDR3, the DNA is TGTGCCTGGAGTGTAAGCGGGGGCCGCTCCTACGAGCAGTACTTC. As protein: CAWSVSGGRSYEQYF.

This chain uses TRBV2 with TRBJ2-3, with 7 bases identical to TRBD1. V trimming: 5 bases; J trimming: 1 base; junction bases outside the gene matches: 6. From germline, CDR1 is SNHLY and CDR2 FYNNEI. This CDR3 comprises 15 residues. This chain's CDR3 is CASSTTGSGTDTQYF. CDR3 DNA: TGTGCCAGCAGTACGACAGGGTCGGGCACAGATACGCAGTATTTT.

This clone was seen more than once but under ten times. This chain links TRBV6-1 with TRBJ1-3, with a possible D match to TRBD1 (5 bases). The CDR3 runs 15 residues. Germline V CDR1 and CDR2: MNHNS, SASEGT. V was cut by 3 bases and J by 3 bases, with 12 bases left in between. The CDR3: CASSDGARNGNTIYF. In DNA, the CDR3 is TGTGCCAGCAGTGATGGGGCGCGGAATGGAAACACCATATATTTT.

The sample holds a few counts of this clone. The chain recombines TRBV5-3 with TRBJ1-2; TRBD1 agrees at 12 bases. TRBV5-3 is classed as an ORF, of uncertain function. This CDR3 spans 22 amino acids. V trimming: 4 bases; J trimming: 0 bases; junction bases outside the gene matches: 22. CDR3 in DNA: TGTGCCAGAAGCCAGGGGTTGGGGACAGGGGGCGAGGGTACATCAGCTAACTATGGCTACACCTTC. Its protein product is CARSQGLGTGGEGTSANYGYTF.

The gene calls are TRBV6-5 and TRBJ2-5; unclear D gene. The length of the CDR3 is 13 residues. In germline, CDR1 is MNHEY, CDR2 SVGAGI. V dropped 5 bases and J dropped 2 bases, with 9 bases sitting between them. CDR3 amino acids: CASSLRYQETQYF. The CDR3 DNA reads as TGTGCCAGCAGTCTCCGTTATCAAGAGACCCAGTACTTC.

The CDR3 sequence: CASSLGANPPTDTQYF. CDR3 DNA: TGCGCCAGCAGCTTGGGGGCCAACCCCCCGACAGATACGCAGTATTTT. The gene calls are TRBV5-1 and TRBJ2-3, with no clear D. This CDR3 contains 16 residues. Per the germline V gene, CDR1 is SGHRS and CDR2 is YFSETQ. Trimming left V 0 bases short and J 3 bases short, with 14 bases between.

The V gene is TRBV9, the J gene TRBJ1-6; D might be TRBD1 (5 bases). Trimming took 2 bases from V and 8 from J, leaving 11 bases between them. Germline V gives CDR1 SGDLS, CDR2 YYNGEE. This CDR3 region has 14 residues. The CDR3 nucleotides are TGTGCCAGCAGCGTGACAGATAGTTATTCACCCCTCCACTTT. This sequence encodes CASSVTDSYSPLHF. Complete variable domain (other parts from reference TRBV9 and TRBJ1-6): DSGVTQTPKHLITATGQRVTLRCSPRSGDLSVYWYQQSLDQGLQFLIQYYNGEERAKGNILERFSAQQFPDLHSELNLSSLELGDSALYFCASSVTDSYSPLHFGNGTRLTVT.

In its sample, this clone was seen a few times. In nucleotides, the CDR3 is TGTGCCAGTAGTGTCGAGGGGGGCGGGGTGCCCCAGCATTTT. Its protein product is CASSVEGGGVPQHF. The J gene is TRBJ1-5, the V gene TRBV19, with TRBD1 as a possible D gene (6 bases). The CDR3 totals 14 residues. Trimming took 5 bases from V and 9 from J, leaving 17 bases between them. Germline CDR1 and CDR2: LNHDA and SQIVND (reference sequence).

In DNA form, the CDR3 reads TGTGCCACTGCAGGTCTCGACAGGGGAGGCAATCAGCCCCAGCATTTT. Protein: CATAGLDRGGNQPQHF. The V gene is TRBV28, the J gene TRBJ1-5; 8 bases match TRBD1. Germline CDR1 is MDHEN and CDR2 is SYDVKM. The V gene end was trimmed by 10 bases and the J gene end by 2 bases; junction bases not matched to a gene: 13. The length of the CDR3 is 16 residues.

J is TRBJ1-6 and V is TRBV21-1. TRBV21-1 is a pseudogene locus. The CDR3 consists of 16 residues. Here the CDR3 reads CASSKDGEGNNSPLHF. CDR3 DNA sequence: TGTGCCAGCAGCAAAGACGGGGAAGGGAATAATTCACCCCTCCACTTT.

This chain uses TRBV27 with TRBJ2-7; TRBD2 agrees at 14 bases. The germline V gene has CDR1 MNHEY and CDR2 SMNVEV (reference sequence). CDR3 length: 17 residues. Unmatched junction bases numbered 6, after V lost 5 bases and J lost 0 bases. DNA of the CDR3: TGTGCCAGCAGTCCAGGACTAGCGGGGGGCCCCTCCTACGAGCAGTACTTC. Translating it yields CASSPGLAGGPSYEQYF.

In nucleotides, the CDR3 is TGTGCCAGCAGCTTCGGGACAGGCTACGAGCAGTACTTC. It is translated as CASSFGTGYEQYF. The chain couples TRBV7-2 to TRBJ2-7; 8 nucleotides align to TRBD1. The V gene's germline CDR1 is SGHTA and CDR2 FQGNSA. The CDR3 consists of 13 residues. Trimming at V came to 3 bases and at J to 3 bases, leaving 1 base not matched to a gene.

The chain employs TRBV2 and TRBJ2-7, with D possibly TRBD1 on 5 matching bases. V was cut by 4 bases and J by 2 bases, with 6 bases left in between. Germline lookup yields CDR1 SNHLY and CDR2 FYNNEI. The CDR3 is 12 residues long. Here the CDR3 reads CASSGRAYEQYF. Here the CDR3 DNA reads TGTGCCAGCAGTGGCAGGGCCTACGAGCAGTACTTC.

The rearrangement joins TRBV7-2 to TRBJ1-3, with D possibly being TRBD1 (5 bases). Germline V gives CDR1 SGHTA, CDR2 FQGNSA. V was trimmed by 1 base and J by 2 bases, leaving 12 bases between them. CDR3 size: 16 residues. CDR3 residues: CASSLGAGGAGNTIYF. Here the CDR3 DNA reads TGTGCCAGCAGCTTAGGCGCGGGGGGGGCTGGAAACACCATATATTTT.

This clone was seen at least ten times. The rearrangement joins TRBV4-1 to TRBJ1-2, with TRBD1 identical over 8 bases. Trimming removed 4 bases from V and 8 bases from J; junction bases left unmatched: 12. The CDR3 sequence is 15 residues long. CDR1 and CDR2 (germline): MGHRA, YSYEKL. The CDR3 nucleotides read TGCGCCAGCAGCCCCCGTGGACAGGGTCTCGACGGCTACACCTTC. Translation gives CASSPRGQGLDGYTF.

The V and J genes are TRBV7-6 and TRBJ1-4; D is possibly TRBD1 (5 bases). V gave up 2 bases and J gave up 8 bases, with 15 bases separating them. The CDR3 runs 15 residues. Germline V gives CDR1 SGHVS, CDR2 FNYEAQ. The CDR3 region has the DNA TGTGCCAGCAGCTTAAGATCGGGGACGGAGGAAAAACTGTTTTTT. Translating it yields CASSLRSGTEEKLFF.

Here the CDR3 reads CASSLSGYGYEKLFF. CDR3 bases: TGTGCCAGCTCCCTCTCAGGGTACGGTTATGAAAAACTGTTTTTT. This chain uses TRBV9 with TRBJ1-4; a possible D gene is TRBD1 (5 bases). V was cut by 7 bases and J by 6 bases, with 19 bases left in between. Looked up from germline, CDR1 is SGDLS and CDR2 is YYNGEE. The CDR3 is made up of 15 amino acids.

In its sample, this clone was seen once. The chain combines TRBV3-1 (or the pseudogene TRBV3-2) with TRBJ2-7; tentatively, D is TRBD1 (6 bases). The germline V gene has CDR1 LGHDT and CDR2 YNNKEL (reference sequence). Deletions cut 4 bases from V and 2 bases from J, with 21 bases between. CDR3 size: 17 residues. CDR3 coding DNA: TGTGCCAGCAGCCCCTTCCTCAGGCAGGGGTCCACCTACGAGCAGTACTTC. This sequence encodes CASSPFLRQGSTYEQYF.

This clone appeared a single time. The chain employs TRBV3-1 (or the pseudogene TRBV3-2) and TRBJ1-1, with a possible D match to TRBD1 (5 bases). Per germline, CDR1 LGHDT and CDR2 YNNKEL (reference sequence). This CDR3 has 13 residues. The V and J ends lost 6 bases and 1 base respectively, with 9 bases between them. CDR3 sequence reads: CASSLGQNTEAFF. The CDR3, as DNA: TGTGCCAGCAGTCTTGGACAGAACACTGAAGCTTTCTTT.

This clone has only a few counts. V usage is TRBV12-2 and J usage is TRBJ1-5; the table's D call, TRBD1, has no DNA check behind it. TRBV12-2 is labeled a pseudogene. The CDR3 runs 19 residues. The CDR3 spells CASRLEGMYRTGGRQPQHF. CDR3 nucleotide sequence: TGTGCAAGTCGCTTAGAGGGAATGTACAGGACAGGGGGCCGTCAGCCCCAGCATTTT.

The CDR3 protein is CASSIETGTAYEQYF. The DNA of the CDR3 is TGTGCCAGTAGTATAGAGACCGGGACGGCCTACGAGCAGTACTTC. The chain carries TRBV19 and TRBJ2-7; D is perhaps TRBD1 or TRBD2 (5 bases each). This CDR3 has 15 amino acids. The germline V and J ends were trimmed by 0 bases and 2 bases, with 11 bases remaining between them. Germline CDR1 LNHDA, CDR2 SQIVND (reference sequence).

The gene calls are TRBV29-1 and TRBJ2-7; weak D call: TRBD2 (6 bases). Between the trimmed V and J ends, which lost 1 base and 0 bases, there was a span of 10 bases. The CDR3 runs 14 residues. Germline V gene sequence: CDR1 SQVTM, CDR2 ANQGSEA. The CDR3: CSVEVPGSSYEQYF. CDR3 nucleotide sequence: TGCAGCGTTGAAGTCCCCGGGAGCTCCTACGAGCAGTACTTC.